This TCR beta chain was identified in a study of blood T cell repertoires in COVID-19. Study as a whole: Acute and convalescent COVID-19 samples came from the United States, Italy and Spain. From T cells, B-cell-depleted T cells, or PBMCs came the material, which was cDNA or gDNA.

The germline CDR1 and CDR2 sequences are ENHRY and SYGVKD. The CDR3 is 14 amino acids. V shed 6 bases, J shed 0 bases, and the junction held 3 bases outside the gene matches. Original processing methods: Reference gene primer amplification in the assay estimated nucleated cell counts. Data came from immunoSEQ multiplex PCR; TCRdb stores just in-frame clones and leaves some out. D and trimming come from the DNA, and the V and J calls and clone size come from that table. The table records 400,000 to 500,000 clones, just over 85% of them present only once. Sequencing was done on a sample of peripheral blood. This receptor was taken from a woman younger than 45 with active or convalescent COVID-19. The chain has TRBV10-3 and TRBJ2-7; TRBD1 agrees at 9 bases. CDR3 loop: CAISETGGSYEQYF. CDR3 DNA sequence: TGTGCCATCAGCGAGACAGGGGGCTCCTACGAGCAGTACTTC.